This T cell receptor (beta chain) was found in a study of cytomegalovirus exposure and HLA in healthy donors. PCR employed 60 Vbeta and 13 Jbeta primers. The repertoire was sequenced with immunoSEQ multiplex PCR; TCRdb's copy has only in-frame clones and lacks some. The data show 120,000 or so clones, 80% seen once. This clone was recorded only once. The antigen is unknown. Study outcomes and limitations: The productive fraction for most TCR beta V segments was about 87% or about 30% in an earlier analysis.

CDR3 length: 16 amino acids. Germline trimming cut 2 bases from V and 7 bases from J; bases unmatched to any gene: 13. Germline V gene data show CDR1 as SGHDT and CDR2 as YYEEEE. V usage is TRBV5-6 and J usage is TRBJ1-2; 8 bases are shared with TRBD1. The specimen was PBMCs. The clonotype comes from a man aged 25 to 40 in good health and CMV-seropositive. In DNA, the CDR3 is TGTGCCAGCAGCTTCCTCAGGGGGCGCATTATTACTGGCTACACCTTC. Translated, it gives CASSFLRGRIITGYTF.